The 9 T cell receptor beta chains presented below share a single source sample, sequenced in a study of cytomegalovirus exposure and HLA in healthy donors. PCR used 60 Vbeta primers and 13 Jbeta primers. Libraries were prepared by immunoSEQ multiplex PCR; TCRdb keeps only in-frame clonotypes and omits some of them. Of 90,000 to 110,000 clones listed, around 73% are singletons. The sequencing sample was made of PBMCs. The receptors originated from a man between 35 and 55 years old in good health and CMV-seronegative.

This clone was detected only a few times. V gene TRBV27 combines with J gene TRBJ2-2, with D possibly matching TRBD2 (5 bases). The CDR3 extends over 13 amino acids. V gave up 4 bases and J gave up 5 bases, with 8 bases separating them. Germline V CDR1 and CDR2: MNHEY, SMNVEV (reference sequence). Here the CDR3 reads CASSSRVTGELFF. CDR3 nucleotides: TGTGCCAGCAGTTCGAGGGTAACCGGGGAGCTGTTTTTT.

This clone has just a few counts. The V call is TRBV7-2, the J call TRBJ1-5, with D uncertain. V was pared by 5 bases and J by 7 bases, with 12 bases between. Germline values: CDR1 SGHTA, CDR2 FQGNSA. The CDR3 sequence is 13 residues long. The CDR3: CASSPRGGQPQHF. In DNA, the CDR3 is TGTGCCAGCAGCCCGAGAGGAGGGCAGCCCCAGCATTTT.

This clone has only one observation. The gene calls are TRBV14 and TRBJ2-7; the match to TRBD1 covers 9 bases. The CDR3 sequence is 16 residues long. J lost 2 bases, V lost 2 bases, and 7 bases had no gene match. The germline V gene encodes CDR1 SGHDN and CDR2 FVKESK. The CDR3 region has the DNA TGTGCCAGCAGCCAACGGGACAGGGTAGCCCCCTACGAGCAGTACTTC. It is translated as CASSQRDRVAPYEQYF.

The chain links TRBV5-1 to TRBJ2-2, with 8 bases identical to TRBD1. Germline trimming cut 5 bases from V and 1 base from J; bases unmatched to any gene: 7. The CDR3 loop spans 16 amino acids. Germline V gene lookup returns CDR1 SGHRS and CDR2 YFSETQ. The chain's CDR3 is CASRGIGQGNTGELFF. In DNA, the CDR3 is TGCGCCAGCAGAGGAATCGGACAGGGGAACACCGGGGAGCTGTTTTTT.

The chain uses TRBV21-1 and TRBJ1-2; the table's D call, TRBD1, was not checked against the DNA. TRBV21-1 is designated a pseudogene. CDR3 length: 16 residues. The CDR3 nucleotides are TGTGCCAGCAGCAAAGCAAGAACAGCCCATGGGTATGGCTACACCTTC. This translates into CASSKARTAHGYGYTF.

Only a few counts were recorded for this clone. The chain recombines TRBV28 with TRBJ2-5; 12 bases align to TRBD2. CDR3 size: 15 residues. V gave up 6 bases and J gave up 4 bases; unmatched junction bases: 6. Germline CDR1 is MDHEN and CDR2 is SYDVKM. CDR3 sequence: CASRPSGGDGETQYF. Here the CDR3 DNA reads TGTGCCAGCAGGCCTAGCGGGGGGGATGGAGAGACCCAGTACTTC.

The CDR3 nucleotides read TGTGCCAGTAGTAGGGGGCAGAGGACTGAAGCTTTCTTT. Protein: CASSRGQRTEAFF. The chain couples TRBV19 to TRBJ1-1, with a tentative D call TRBD1 (6 bases). The germline V gene has CDR1 LNHDA and CDR2 SQIVND (reference sequence). The CDR3 totals 13 residues. V gave up 4 bases and J gave up 5 bases, with 11 bases separating them.

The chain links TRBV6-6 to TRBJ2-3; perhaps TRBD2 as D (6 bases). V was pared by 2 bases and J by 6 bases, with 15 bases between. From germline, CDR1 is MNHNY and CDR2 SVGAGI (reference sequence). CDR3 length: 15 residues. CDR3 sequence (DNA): TGTGCCAGCAGTTACGGTCCGGGGGTGGGGGATACGCAGTATTTT. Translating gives CASSYGPGVGDTQYF.

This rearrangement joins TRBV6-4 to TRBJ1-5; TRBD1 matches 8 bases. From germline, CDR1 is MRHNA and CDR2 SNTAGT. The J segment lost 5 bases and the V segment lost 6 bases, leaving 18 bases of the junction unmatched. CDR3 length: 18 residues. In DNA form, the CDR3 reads TGTGCCAGCAGAACGAAGGACAGGGTTGGTAAAGTTGATCAGCCCCAGCATTTT. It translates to CASRTKDRVGKVDQPQHF.